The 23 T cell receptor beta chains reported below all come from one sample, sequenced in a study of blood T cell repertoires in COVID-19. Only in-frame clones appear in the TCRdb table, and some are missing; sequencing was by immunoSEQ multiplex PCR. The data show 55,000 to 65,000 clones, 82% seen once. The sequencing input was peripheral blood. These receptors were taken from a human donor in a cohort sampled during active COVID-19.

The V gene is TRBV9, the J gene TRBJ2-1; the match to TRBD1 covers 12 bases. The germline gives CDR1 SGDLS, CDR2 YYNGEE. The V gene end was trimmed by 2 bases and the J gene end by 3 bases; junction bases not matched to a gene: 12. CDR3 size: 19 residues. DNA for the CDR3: TGTGCCAGCAGCGTTAGACCACGGGACAGGGGGCCCCACTACAATGAGCAGTTCTTC. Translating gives CASSVRPRDRGPHYNEQFF.

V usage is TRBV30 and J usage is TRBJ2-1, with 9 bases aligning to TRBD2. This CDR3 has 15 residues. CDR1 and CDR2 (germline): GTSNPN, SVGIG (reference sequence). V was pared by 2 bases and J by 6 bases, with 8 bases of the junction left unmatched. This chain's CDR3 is CAWSMGSSGINEQFF. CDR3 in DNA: TGTGCCTGGAGTATGGGGTCTAGCGGGATCAATGAGCAGTTCTTC.

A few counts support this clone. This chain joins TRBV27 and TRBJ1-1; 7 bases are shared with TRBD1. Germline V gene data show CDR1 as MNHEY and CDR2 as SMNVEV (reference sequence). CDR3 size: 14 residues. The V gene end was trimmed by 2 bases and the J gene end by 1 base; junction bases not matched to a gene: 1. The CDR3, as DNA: TGTGCCAGCAGTTTAAGACAGGGGAACACTGAAGCTTTCTTT. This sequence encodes CASSLRQGNTEAFF.

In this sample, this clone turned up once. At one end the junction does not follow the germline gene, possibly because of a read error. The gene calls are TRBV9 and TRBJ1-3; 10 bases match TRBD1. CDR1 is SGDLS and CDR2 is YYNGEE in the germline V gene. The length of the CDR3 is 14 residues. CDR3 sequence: CASSAGTGATTGDF. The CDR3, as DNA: TGTGCCAGCAGTGCCGGGACAGGGGCTACGACAGGGGATTTT.

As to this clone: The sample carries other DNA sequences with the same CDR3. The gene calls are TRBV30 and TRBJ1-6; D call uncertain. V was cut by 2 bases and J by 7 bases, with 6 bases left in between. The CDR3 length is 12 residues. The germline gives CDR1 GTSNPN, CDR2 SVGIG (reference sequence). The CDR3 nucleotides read TGTGCCTGGAGTCCGGGGAATTCACCCCTCCACTTT. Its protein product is CAWSPGNSPLHF. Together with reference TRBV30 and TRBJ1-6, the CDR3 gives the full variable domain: SQTIHQWPATLVQPVGSPLSLECTVEGTSNPNLYWYRQAAGRGLQLLFYSVGIGQISSEVPQNLSASRPQDRQFILSSKKLLLSDSGFYLCAWSPGNSPLHFGNGTRLTVT.

CDR3 in DNA: TGTGCCAGCAGTTGGGACACATCCCGGGAGACCCAGTACTTC. It yields the protein CASSWDTSRETQYF. The chain combines TRBV5-4 with TRBJ2-5; D perhaps matches TRBD1 (6 bases). This CDR3 has 14 residues. V was trimmed by 5 bases and J by 5 bases, leaving 16 bases between them. CDR1 is SGHNT and CDR2 is YYREEE in the germline V gene (reference sequence).

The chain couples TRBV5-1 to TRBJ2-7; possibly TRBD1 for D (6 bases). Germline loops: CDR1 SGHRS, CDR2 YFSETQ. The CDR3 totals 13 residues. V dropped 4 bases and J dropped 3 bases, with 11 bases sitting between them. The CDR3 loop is CASSKDSHYEQYF. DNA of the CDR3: TGCGCCAGCAGCAAGGACAGTCACTACGAGCAGTACTTC.

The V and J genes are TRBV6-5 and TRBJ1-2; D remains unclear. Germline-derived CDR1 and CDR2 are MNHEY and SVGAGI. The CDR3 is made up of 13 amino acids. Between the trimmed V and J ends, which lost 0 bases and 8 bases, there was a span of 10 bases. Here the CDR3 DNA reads TGTGCCAGCAGTTACTCGAGCCTTTGGGGCTACACCTTC. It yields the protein CASSYSSLWGYTF.

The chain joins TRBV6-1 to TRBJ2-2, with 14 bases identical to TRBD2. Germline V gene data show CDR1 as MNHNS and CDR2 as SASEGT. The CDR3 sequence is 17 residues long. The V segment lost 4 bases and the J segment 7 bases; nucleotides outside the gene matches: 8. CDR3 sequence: CASSGRLAGGGGGELFF. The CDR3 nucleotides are TGTGCCAGCAGTGGCCGACTAGCGGGGGGGGGCGGCGGGGAGCTGTTTTTT.

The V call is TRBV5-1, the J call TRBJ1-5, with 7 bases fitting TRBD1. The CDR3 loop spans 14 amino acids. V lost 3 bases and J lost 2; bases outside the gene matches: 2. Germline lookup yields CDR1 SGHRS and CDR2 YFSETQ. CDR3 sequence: CASSSGTGNQPQHF. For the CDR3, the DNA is TGCGCCAGCAGCTCGGGGACAGGCAATCAGCCCCAGCATTTT.

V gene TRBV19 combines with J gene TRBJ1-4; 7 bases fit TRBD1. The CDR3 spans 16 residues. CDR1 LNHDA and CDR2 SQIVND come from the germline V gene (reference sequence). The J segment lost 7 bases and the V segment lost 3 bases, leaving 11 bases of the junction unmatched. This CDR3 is CASSIGQGVYGEKLFF. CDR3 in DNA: TGTGCCAGTAGTATCGGGCAGGGGGTCTATGGTGAAAAACTGTTTTTT.

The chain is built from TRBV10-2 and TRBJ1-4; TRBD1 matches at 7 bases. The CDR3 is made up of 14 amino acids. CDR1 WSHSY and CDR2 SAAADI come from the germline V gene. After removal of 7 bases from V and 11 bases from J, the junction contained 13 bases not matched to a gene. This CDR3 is CASTSDRRDVKLFF. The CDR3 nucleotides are TGCGCCAGCACCTCGGACAGGAGGGACGTTAAACTGTTTTTT.

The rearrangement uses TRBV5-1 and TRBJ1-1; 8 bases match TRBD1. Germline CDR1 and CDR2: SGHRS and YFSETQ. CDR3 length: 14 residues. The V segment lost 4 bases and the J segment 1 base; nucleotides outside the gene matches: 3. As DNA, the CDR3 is TGCGCCAGCAGCGCCGGGACAGGGAACACTGAAGCTTTCTTT. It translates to CASSAGTGNTEAFF.

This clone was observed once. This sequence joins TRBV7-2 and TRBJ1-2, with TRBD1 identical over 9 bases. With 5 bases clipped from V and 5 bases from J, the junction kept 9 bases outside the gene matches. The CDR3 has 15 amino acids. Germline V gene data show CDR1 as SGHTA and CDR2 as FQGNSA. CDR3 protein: CASSLLPTGGYGYTF. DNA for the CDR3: TGTGCCAGCAGCCTCCTTCCGACAGGGGGATATGGCTACACCTTC.

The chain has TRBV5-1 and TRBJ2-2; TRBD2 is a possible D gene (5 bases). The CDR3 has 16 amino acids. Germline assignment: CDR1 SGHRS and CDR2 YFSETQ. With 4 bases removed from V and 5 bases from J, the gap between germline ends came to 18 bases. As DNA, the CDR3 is TGCGCCAGCAGCGCCTTACCTGGACGGGGAACCGGGGAGCTGTTTTTT. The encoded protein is CASSALPGRGTGELFF.

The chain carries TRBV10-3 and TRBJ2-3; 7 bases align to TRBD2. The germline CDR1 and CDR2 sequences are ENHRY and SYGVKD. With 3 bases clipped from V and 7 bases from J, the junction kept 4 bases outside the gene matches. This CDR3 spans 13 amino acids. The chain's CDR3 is CAISEPGTNTQYF. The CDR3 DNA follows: TGTGCCATCAGTGAACCCGGGACTAATACGCAGTATTTT.

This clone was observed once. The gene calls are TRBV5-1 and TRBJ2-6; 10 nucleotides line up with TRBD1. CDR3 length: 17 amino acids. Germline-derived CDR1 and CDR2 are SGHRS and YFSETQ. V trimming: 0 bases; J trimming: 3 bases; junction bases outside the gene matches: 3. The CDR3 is CASSLGQGAVGANVLTF. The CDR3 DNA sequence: TGCGCCAGCAGCTTGGGACAGGGGGCGGTTGGGGCCAACGTCCTGACTTTC.

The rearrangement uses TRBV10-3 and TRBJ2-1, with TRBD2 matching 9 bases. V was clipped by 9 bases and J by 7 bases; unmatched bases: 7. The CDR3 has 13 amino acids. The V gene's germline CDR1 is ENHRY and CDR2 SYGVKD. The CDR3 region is CAILAGGRNEQFF. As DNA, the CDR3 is TGTGCCATTCTCGCGGGGGGGAGGAATGAGCAGTTCTTC.

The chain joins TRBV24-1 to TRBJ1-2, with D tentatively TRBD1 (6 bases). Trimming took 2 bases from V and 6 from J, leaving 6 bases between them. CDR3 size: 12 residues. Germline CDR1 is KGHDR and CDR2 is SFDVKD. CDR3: CATSDYRDGYTF. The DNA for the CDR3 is TGTGCCACCAGTGATTACAGGGATGGCTACACCTTC.

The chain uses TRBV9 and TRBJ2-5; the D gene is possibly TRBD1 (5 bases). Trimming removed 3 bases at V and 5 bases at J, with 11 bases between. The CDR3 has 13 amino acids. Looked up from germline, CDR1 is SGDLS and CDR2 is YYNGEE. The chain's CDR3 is CASSARGRETQYF. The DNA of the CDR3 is TGTGCCAGCAGCGCTAGGGGTCGCGAGACCCAGTACTTC. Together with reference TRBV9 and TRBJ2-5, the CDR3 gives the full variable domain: DSGVTQTPKHLITATGQRVTLRCSPRSGDLSVYWYQQSLDQGLQFLIQYYNGEERAKGNILERFSAQQFPDLHSELNLSSLELGDSALYFCASSARGRETQYFGPGTRLLVL.

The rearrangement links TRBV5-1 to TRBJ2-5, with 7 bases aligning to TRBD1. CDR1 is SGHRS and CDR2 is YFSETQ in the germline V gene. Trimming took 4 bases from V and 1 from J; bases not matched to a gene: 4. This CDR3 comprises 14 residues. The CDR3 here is CASSPDRIQETQYF. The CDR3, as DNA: TGCGCCAGCAGCCCGGACAGGATCCAAGAGACCCAGTACTTC.

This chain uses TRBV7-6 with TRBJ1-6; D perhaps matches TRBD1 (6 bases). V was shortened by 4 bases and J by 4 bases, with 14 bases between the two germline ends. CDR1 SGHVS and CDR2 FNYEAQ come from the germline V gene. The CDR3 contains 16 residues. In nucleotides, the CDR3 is TGTGCCAGCAGCTGGGACGCGACAGGTTATAATTCACCCCTCCACTTT. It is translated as CASSWDATGYNSPLHF.

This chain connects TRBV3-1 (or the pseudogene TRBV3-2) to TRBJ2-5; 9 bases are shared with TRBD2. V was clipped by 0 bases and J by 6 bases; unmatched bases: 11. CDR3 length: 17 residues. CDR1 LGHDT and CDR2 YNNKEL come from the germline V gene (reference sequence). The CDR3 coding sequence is TGTGCCAGCAGCCAAGATCCAGGGGTAGCGGGGGCCAAGACCCAGTACTTC. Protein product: CASSQDPGVAGAKTQYF.